The 7 T cell receptor beta chains below all came from one sample that was sequenced in a study of cytomegalovirus exposure and HLA in healthy donors. With 60 Vbeta and 13 Jbeta primers, the PCR was carried out. The method was immunoSEQ multiplex PCR; TCRdb's version includes in-frame clones alone and lacks a portion of them. The sample lists 100,000 to 150,000 clones, 65% to 90% occurring once. Material: PBMCs. The receptors shown here come from a man aged 25 to 40 in good health and CMV-seronegative.

The rearrangement links TRBV7-8 to TRBJ2-7, with 9 nucleotides matching TRBD1. Trimming removed 3 bases from V and 0 bases from J; junction bases left unmatched: 6. CDR1 and CDR2 (germline): SGHVS, FQNEAQ. There are 16 residues in the CDR3. As DNA, the CDR3 is TGTGCCAGCAGCTTGCCCGGGACAGGGACCTCCTACGAGCAGTACTTC. Protein sequence: CASSLPGTGTSYEQYF.

J is TRBJ2-1 and V is TRBV5-1; 10 positions match TRBD2. The V gene's germline CDR1 is SGHRS and CDR2 YFSETQ. This CDR3 is 16 amino acids long. Germline trimming cut 0 bases from V and 6 bases from J; bases unmatched to any gene: 6. This chain's CDR3 is CASSLAVAGGFNEQFF. The DNA of the CDR3 is TGCGCCAGCAGCTTGGCGGTAGCGGGGGGTTTCAATGAGCAGTTCTTC. The variable domain in full, with the rest retrieved from reference TRBV5-1 and TRBJ2-1, is KAGVTQTPRYLIKTRGQQVTLSCSPISGHRSVSWYQQTPGQGLQFLFEYFSETQRNKGNFPGRFSGRQFSNSRSEMNVSTLELGDSALYLCASSLAVAGGFNEQFFGPGTRLTVL.

The rearrangement links TRBV4-1 to TRBJ2-7; unclear D gene. This CDR3 spans 13 amino acids. The germline V gene has CDR1 MGHRA and CDR2 YSYEKL. Between the trimmed V and J ends, which lost 0 bases and 3 bases, there was a span of 6 bases. CDR3 sequence: CASSQDPFYEQYF. The CDR3 bases are TGCGCCAGCAGCCAAGATCCGTTCTACGAGCAGTACTTC.

The rearrangement uses TRBV30 and TRBJ1-2, with 7 bases that match TRBD1. The V and J ends lost 2 bases and 8 bases, in that order; junction bases with no gene match: 8. This CDR3 is 13 amino acids long. Per the germline V gene, CDR1 is GTSNPN and CDR2 is SVGIG (reference sequence). The CDR3 DNA follows: TGTGCCTGGAGTTACGGGACAGCGGGCGGCTACACCTTC. It is translated as CAWSYGTAGGYTF.

DNA of the CDR3: TGTGCCAGCATCCAAAGGGGAACAGGGAGGGGAGGCTACACCTTC. This translates into CASIQRGTGRGGYTF. The V gene is TRBV7-9, the J gene TRBJ1-2; D is possibly TRBD1 (6 bases). CDR3 length equals 15 residues. From germline, CDR1 is SEHNR and CDR2 FQNEAQ (reference sequence). V shed 7 bases and J shed 8 bases, with 23 bases lying between them.

The CDR3, as DNA: TGTGCCAGCAGCTTACTCCCGCCCGAGGGCAATCAGCCCCAGCATTTT. As protein: CASSLLPPEGNQPQHF. The V call is TRBV7-6, the J call TRBJ1-5; D unresolved. V dropped 2 bases and J dropped 2 bases, with 13 bases sitting between them. Looked up from germline, CDR1 is SGHVS and CDR2 is FNYEAQ. The CDR3 is made up of 16 amino acids.

This sequence joins TRBV2 and TRBJ1-2; D is perhaps TRBD1 (5 bases). CDR1 and CDR2 (germline): SNHLY, FYNNEI. Trimming took 6 bases from V and 0 from J, leaving 11 bases between them. The CDR3 covers 14 residues. Here the CDR3 reads CASRRGLSNYGYTF. CDR3 sequence (DNA): TGTGCCAGCAGACGGGGGTTATCTAACTATGGCTACACCTTC.